This TCR beta chain was profiled in a study of cytomegalovirus exposure and HLA in healthy donors (dated by TCRdb to the late 2010s). For context, the study as a whole: An earlier analysis of some 550 of the donors reported about 250 Gb of sequence data and some 100 million unique TCR beta sequences from some 180 million T cells. An early release that covered some 640 HLA-typed donors contained about 290 gigabases of sequencing data and about 93 million unique TCR sequences. Of the roughly 390 genotyped donors, roughly 80% were placed in the genetic ancestry cluster associated with self-reported Caucasian donors. The aim of the study was to test whether cataloging public T cell receptors could identify signatures of past pathogen exposure. The study profiled the T cell repertoires of under 850 subjects by immunosequencing and related them to cytomegalovirus serostatus. A separate validation cohort of 100 to 150 different subjects was used in addition to the approximately 700-subject first cohort. High-throughput TCR immunosequencing, statistical association of individual TCRs with disease status, and machine learning were combined to predict cytomegalovirus infection status. To study patterns of TCR occurrence, a later analysis re-analyzed previously published TCR beta repertoires from 500 to 850 donors and added high-resolution HLA genotyping. Rather than using new phenotypic data, the later analysis identified candidate immune exposures from TCR beta sequences and from how often those sequences occurred across donors. To decide whether each TCR beta V gene segment behaved as functional or pseudogenic, an earlier analysis of nearly 600 of the donors relied on high-throughput TCR beta sequencing. Donor age, sex, ethnicity and CMV serostatus were collected together with the repertoire data. A later genetic analysis took genome-wide SNP genotypes for about three fifths of the 666 donors and used that subset as a discovery cohort. All discovery cohort repertoires had been generated using a single sequencing platform. Class I and class II HLA loci were covered by the typing at four-digit resolution. The number of typed donors differed by locus: roughly 629-640 for A, B, C, DRB1 and DQB1; 500 to 550 for DQA1; fewer than 610 for DPA1; and around 470 for DPB1. A handful of DR-DQ haplotypes were treated as single units for association and clustering because of strong linkage in the cohort. Among about 400 genotyped donors of the cohort, an average of roughly 230,000 unique TCR beta nucleotide sequences was sequenced per donor, of which about 19% were non-productive. Broader findings and caveats from the paper: Only TCR beta chains were sequenced in this cohort, and the absence of alpha or paired-chain data limited detectable features. According to a later analysis, TCR association rates differed among HLA loci, with DRB1 alleles showing the most associated TCRs and HLA-C alleles showing the fewest. A later analysis reported that several top co-occurrence clusters appeared linked to parvovirus B19, influenza, CMV and Epstein-Barr virus. Compared with the roughly 700-donor mean, donors in an Asian-associated ancestry cluster had fewer N-insertions in productive TCRs, according to a later genetic analysis. When HLA alleles, especially DR and DQ, strongly co-occurred, TCR associations were difficult to assign to individual alleles. V-gene and J-gene trimming of TCR beta chains was associated with a missense DCLRE1C variant in a later genetic analysis, and the association was replicated in an independent cohort. A group of highly shared sequence variants was considered likely to be a technical artifact of the sequencing pipeline. Correlated functional status among segregating V segments might be attributable to linkage disequilibrium, but an unknown experimental factor could not be ruled out. In an earlier analysis of under 600 of the donors, most TCR beta V segments were observed in productive rearrangements about 90% or about 30% of the time, broadly matching IMGT annotations. Some IMGT-functional V segments, including TRBV6-2 and TRBV6-3, could not be told apart with the 87-base-pair reads, so those segments were excluded. Because HLA typing was unavailable for some donors at each locus, only the typed subset was used in association tests. Sequencing depth was assumed to be roughly uniform across donors in the presence/absence analyses, though that assumption may not hold. Because counts were too low, fewer than 20 rarely observed V segments, including chromosome 9 orphons, were excluded from the earlier analysis of roughly 580 of the donors. Most TCR sequences were seen in very few donors, while some public TCRs were found in many individuals. In a later analysis, HLA-associated TCR beta chains were found to be more clonally expanded and to have lower generation probabilities than equally common non-associated chains. Immune exposure information for the cohort was limited to CMV serostatus. In vitro tests confirmed that a few of the cytomegalovirus-associated TCR beta chains recognize cytomegalovirus antigens. The classifier was reported to diagnose cytomegalovirus status with high specificity and sensitivity in both the original cohort and the validation cohort. A further reported finding was that TCR beta sequences accurately predicted the HLA-A and HLA-B alleles for most subjects in the first cohort. It was suggested by the authors that the approach could potentially be generalized to other disease states and immunological phenotypes. At a false discovery rate of 0.05, a later analysis linked approximately 18,000 TCR beta sequences to specific HLA alleles. The study gave a list of around 170 TCR beta chains associated with cytomegalovirus. Most CMV-associated TCR beta chains appeared to be HLA-restricted in a later analysis, and the HLA associations seemed to be driven largely by CMV exposure.

Germline trimming: 1 base from V, 7 bases from J; junction bases outside gene matches: 6. The CDR3 runs 15 amino acids, cysteine and phenylalanine included. Only the CDR3 portion is preserved as DNA: 45 bases, with reading frame beginning at the first base. Via the germline V gene, CDR1 is SGHVS and CDR2 FQNEAQ. The cohort consisted of 600 to 750 healthy bone marrow donors. At the time of sampling, every cohort member was nominally healthy, though immune exposures that went unrecorded were likely present. The donor was CMV seronegative and belonged to the group of around 400 seronegative cohort members. Each donor provided a peripheral blood sample, and peripheral blood mononuclear cells were used for TCR beta sequencing. Genomic DNA was extracted from the blood cell samples with the Qiagen DNeasy Blood Extraction Kit. With regard to this clone: It lacks a known antigen. Base qualities are not provided; no much larger clone lies one nucleotide away.

The protocol used for the library was the immunoSEQ multiplex PCR assay. For the multiplex PCR, a mixture combining 60 forward primers for TCR Vbeta segments and 13 reverse primers for TCR Jbeta segments was used. The CDR3 region of rearranged TCR beta genes was amplified from genomic DNA by a multiplex PCR assay. The amplified TCR beta libraries were sequenced on the Illumina HiSeq System as 87-base-pair reads. The authors' analysis ran thus. Across the 670 or so repertoires, a later analysis counted around 80 million unique TCR beta chains, approximately 10 million of which were shared by at least two donors. A nearest-neighbor algorithm error-corrected the raw reads and collapsed the reads into unique sequences, merging closely related sequences to remove PCR and sequencing errors. CDR3 sequences were aligned to IMGT reference sequences to assign V, D and J gene segments. For a sequence to be retained, a match of at least six nucleotides was required to both a V gene segment and a J gene segment. Rearrangements were called productive when the CDR3 lacked stop codons and stayed in frame with V and J; all others were non-productive. CDR3 was defined according to IMGT convention as the region running from the second conserved V-encoded cysteine to the conserved J-encoded phenylalanine. The earlier analysis of a few hundred of the donors excluded any sequence lacking an unambiguous match to a single V gene segment. In an earlier analysis of about 590 of the donors, a V segment was called functional when productive rearrangements were above 56.7%, and segregating when the standard deviation between donors exceeded 5%. To diagnose cytomegalovirus status from the catalog of TCR beta chain sequences, a statistical classification framework was built. In a later analysis, V and J genes were assigned by comparing TCR nucleotide sequences against IMGT/GENE-DB human TR gene sequences. In a later analysis, CDR3 sequences and most-parsimonious VDJ recombination scenarios were assigned using the TCRdist pipeline. In a later analysis, each TCR beta chain was defined by its CDR3 amino acid sequence together with its V-gene family, and reads without a unique V-gene family were excluded. To address suspected cross-contamination and a sequencing artifact, a later analysis removed under 600 highly shared, low-generation-probability nucleotide sequences. In a later analysis, a clonal expansion index for each public chain was calculated from normalized within-repertoire ranks of inferred template counts. In a later analysis, generation probabilities were computed using a VDJ recombination model fitted to out-of-frame rearrangements, and the results were checked against IGoR. In a later analysis, hypergeometric tests were used to score TCR-TCR, TCR-HLA and TCR-CMV co-occurrence, with a repertoire-size bias correction applied to TCR pairs. In a later analysis, false discovery rates were estimated by permuting HLA or CMV assignments 20 times. In a later analysis, co-occurring TCRs were grouped using DBSCAN, and TCRdist sequence similarity was added for clustering within HLA-allele-positive subsets. Co-occurrence clustering excluded repertoires with fewer than 30,000 or more than 120,000 public chains, plus five with anomalous nucleotide sharing. Sourced from immuneACCESS, this table was stored by TCRdb with only in-frame sequences that have V and J called. A share of the clones is absent; for the studies checked, an unresolved V gene accounts for under half, and the remainder has no known explanation. D and trimming were read from the DNA, whereas the V and J calls and clone size are those reported in that table. This sample lists under 200,000 clones; roughly 85% were detected once. The ten largest clones take up around 0.69% of the sample.

This clonotype originated in a woman aged 40 to 50 in good health and CMV-seronegative. Rearrangement joined TRBV7-8 to TRBJ2-4, with TRBD2 identical over 8 junction bases. The sequencing input was PBMCs. The nucleotide sequence reads TGTGCCAGCAGCTTAGGTAGCGGGAAGGGGAACATTCAGTACTTC. This translates into CASSLGSGKGNIQYF.